Listed below are T cell receptor beta chains from one sample, sequenced in a study of cytomegalovirus exposure and HLA in healthy donors. The assay was immunoSEQ multiplex PCR, and TCRdb's table has in-frame clones only and misses some. This repertoire shows approximately 88,000 clones, roughly 96% found once; its top ten account for approximately 1.4%. Input material: PBMCs. These receptor sequences come from a woman under 30 in good health and CMV-seronegative. Each CDR3 is given with its conserved first and last residue. The D gene is left open where the match is weak. Clone size appears in some rows only: once, few, many, or a class for an expanded clone.

>.|.|TRBJ2-1|TRBV2
TGTGCCAGCATAAGGGGGAGAACCTACAATGAGCAGTTCTTC
CASIRGRTYNEQFF
>.|.|TRBJ1-1|TRBV10-3
TGTGCCATCACCAAAGGGCGGGGGAGGAGAGCTTTCTTT
CAITKGRGRRAFF
>TRBD2|once|TRBJ2-7|TRBV10-3
TGTGCCACCAAATCGACTAGCGGGAGGTCCTACGAGCAGTACTTC
CATKSTSGRSYEQYF
>TRBD1|.|TRBJ1-2|TRBV7-9
TGTGCCAGCAGCTCAACAGGGGTGAATGGCTACACCTTC
CASSSTGVNGYTF
>TRBD2|.|TRBJ2-7|TRBV9
TGTGCCAGCAGCGCATCAGTTACTAGCGTAACCTACGAGCAGTACTTC
CASSASVTSVTYEQYF
>.|.|TRBJ2-7|TRBV21-1
TGTGCCAGCAGCAAAGGTATCGACACGAATCCTTACTACGAGCAGTACTTC
CASSKGIDTNPYYEQYF
>.|.|TRBJ2-5|TRBV4-1
TGCGCCAGCGCAGAGGAGAGCCTGGAGACCCAGTACTTC
CASAEESLETQYF
>.|.|TRBJ2-7|TRBV6-5
TGTGCCAGCAGTTACTCGGGCAGGCCTGGTAGCTACGAGCAGTACTTC
CASSYSGRPGSYEQYF
>.|.|TRBJ1-2|TRBV28
TGTGCCAGCAGTTTATCCCTTGAGTATGGCTACACCTTC
CASSLSLEYGYTF
>TRBD1|once|TRBJ1-2|TRBV4-1
TGCGCCAGCAGCATAGGACAGGGGGTGTCAGGGGGCTACACCTTC
CASSIGQGVSGGYTF
>.|.|TRBJ1-4|TRBV27
TGTGCCAGCCAAAACAGTCCATTCCCCCGACAGGACCCGAATGAAAAACTGTTTTTT
CASQNSPFPRQDPNEKLFF
>TRBD1|once|TRBJ2-7|TRBV6-5
TGTGCCAGCAGTTACTCCCTAAGACAGGGCTACGAGCAGTACTTC
CASSYSLRQGYEQYF
>TRBD1|.|TRBJ1-2|TRBV19
TGTGCCAGTAGTATGAGAACAGGGGACTATGGCTACACCTTC
CASSMRTGDYGYTF
>TRBD2|.|TRBJ2-3|TRBV25-1
TGTGCCAGCATGGGTCCAGCGGGAGGGGATACGCAGTATTTT
CASMGPAGGDTQYF
>TRBD2|.|TRBJ2-7|TRBV6-5
TGTGCCAGCAGCCGAAGCGGGAGAAACTTCCACGAGCAGTACTTC
CASSRSGRNFHEQYF
>.|once|TRBJ2-3|TRBV9
TGTGCCAGCAGCCGAGGCCCAGAGGAAACAAATACGCAGTATTTT
CASSRGPEETNTQYF
>TRBD1|.|TRBJ2-1|TRBV9
TGTGCCAGCAGCCCCTCCGGGACAGAAGACAATGAGCAGTTCTTC
CASSPSGTEDNEQFF
>.|.|TRBJ1-1|TRBV30
TGTGCCTGGAGTGGGAACAGGGATGAAGCTTTCTTT
CAWSGNRDEAFF
>TRBD1|.|TRBJ1-1|TRBV5-1
TGCGCCAGCAGCTTGGAAAGGGGGCGGCCTGGAGCGGAAGCTTTCTTT
CASSLERGRPGAEAFF
>.|.|TRBJ2-2|TRBV5-6
TGTGCCAGCAGCTTGGTGGTAGCGGTGGGCACCGGGGAGCTGTTTTTT
CASSLVVAVGTGELFF
>TRBD1|.|TRBJ2-1|TRBV5-1
TGCGCCAGCAGCTTCACAGGGGATACCTACAATGAGCAGTTCTTC
CASSFTGDTYNEQFF
>TRBD2|.|TRBJ2-3|TRBV7-9
TGTGCCAGCAGCTATAGCGGGGTCACAGATACGCAGTATTTT
CASSYSGVTDTQYF
>.|.|TRBJ2-2|TRBV13
TGTGCCAGCAGAGCGGGTCAGAACACCGGGGAGCTGTTTTTT
CASRAGQNTGELFF
>TRBD1|.|TRBJ1-5|TRBV6-5
TGTGCCAGCAGTTATCCTAAACAGGGGGGCGATCAGCCCCAGCATTTT
CASSYPKQGGDQPQHF